Sequencing of this T cell receptor beta chain was carried out in a study of CD8 T cells in ankylosing spondylitis. General study findings and limits: Disease-linked clones bore a CD8+ phenotype, appearing relatively rarely in peripheral blood. Reports say disease-linked clones showed up significantly more in matched ankylosing spondylitis synovial fluid.

This clonotype was observed a handful of times. The antigen is unknown. This CDR3 contains 16 residues. Germline loops: CDR1 SGHRS, CDR2 YFSETQ. Trimming removed 4 bases from V and 1 base from J, with 17 bases in between. Using quantitative 5'-RACE with molecular barcodes, the authors made TCR beta libraries. TCRdb reprocessed the 5' RACE reads with MiXCR, giving one entry per CDR3 protein. The sample consists of under 300,000 distinct CDR3 sequences, over 8.5% of them appearing once. This chain connects TRBV5-1 to TRBJ1-1; tentative D call: TRBD1 (6 bases). This receptor was taken from a male donor with ankylosing spondylitis or in good health (not recorded which). Sequencing used blood, either unsorted or a sorted T cell fraction (not recorded which). The CDR3 protein is CASSPGLGQANTEAFF. The CDR3 DNA reads TGCGCCAGCAGCCCTGGTTTGGGACAAGCGAACACTGAAGCTTTCTTT.